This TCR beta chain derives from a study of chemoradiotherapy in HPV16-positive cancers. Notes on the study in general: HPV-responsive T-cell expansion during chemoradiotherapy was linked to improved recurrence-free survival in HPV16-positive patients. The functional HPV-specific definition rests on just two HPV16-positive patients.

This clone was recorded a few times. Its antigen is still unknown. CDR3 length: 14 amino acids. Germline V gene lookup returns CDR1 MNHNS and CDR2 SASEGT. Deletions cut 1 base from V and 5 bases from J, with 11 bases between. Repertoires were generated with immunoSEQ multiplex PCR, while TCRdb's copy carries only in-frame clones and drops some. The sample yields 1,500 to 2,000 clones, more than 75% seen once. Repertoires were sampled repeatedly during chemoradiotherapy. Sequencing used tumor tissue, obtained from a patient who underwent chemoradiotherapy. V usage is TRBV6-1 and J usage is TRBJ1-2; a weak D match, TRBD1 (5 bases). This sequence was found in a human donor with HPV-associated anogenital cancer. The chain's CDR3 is CASSEVGLSYGYTF. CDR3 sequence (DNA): TGTGCCAGCAGTGAAGTGGGACTAAGTTATGGCTACACCTTC.